The 18 T cell receptor beta chains presented below share a single source sample, sequenced in a study of shared clonotypes between healthy human individuals. Selected positively for CCR7 and CD45RO-negative, naive CD8 cells excluded terminally differentiated effector memory CD45RA+ cells. Generated by immunoSEQ multiplex PCR, the TCRdb table keeps only in-frame clones and is missing some. The sample holds hundreds of thousands of clones; about 91% are singletons and the top ten take about 24%. The sequencing sample was made of naive CD8+ T cells sorted from blood. The receptor set was obtained from a man in his thirties or forties in good health.

The V call is TRBV4-1, the J call TRBJ1-4; no definite D call. CDR1 and CDR2 from the germline V gene are MGHRA and YSYEKL. The CDR3 is 13 amino acids. The germline V and J ends were trimmed by 0 bases and 7 bases, with 6 bases remaining between them. The CDR3 nucleotides read TGCGCCAGCAGCCAAGATCTGGCTGAAAAACTGTTTTTT. Translating it yields CASSQDLAEKLFF.

This chain uses TRBV7-9 with TRBJ1-1; D unclear. Germline assignment: CDR1 SEHNR and CDR2 FQNEAQ (reference sequence). The CDR3 extends over 10 amino acids. V was trimmed by 4 bases and J by 6 bases, leaving 3 bases between them. This CDR3 is CASSSPEAFF. CDR3 DNA: TGTGCCAGCAGCTCCCCTGAAGCTTTCTTT.

The J gene is TRBJ1-1, the V gene TRBV27; the D is unclear. The germline gives CDR1 MNHEY, CDR2 SMNVEV (reference sequence). CDR3 length: 11 residues. V was trimmed by 7 bases and J by 1 base, leaving 4 bases between them. In DNA form, the CDR3 reads TGTGCCAGCATGGAGAACACTGAAGCTTTCTTT. This encodes CASMENTEAFF.

The rearrangement uses TRBV10-1 and TRBJ1-5; D gene ambiguous. There are 15 residues in the CDR3. V lost 4 bases, J lost 2 bases, and 12 bases lay in between. The germline V gene has CDR1 WNHNN and CDR2 SYGVQD (reference sequence). The chain's CDR3 is CASSGWVPGNQPQHF. The CDR3 nucleotides are TGCGCCAGCAGTGGTTGGGTCCCTGGCAATCAGCCCCAGCATTTT.

The chain carries TRBV7-6 and TRBJ1-1; the D gene is possibly TRBD1 (5 bases). Trimming removed 0 bases from V and 4 bases from J, with 12 bases in between. The CDR3 sequence is 15 residues long. CDR1 is SGHVS and CDR2 is FNYEAQ in the germline V gene. Written as DNA, the CDR3 is TGTGCCAGCAGCTTAGCCGGGGGTGAGGGCACTGAAGCTTTCTTT. It specifies CASSLAGGEGTEAFF.

The V and J genes are TRBV7-2 and TRBJ2-7, with D tentatively TRBD2 (6 bases). Trimming cost V 4 bases and J 4 bases, with 17 bases left between them. In germline, CDR1 is SGHTA, CDR2 FQGNSA. This CDR3 spans 15 amino acids. The CDR3 reads CASSSSRDFQYEQYF. The CDR3 DNA reads as TGTGCCAGCAGCTCCTCCCGGGACTTTCAATACGAGCAGTACTTC.

This clone was counted between two and nine times. The rearrangement uses TRBV19 and TRBJ2-2, with 7 bases lining up with TRBD1. The CDR3 covers 17 residues. Germline assignment: CDR1 LNHDA and CDR2 SQIVND (reference sequence). Trimming at V came to 6 bases and at J to 3 bases, leaving 13 bases not matched to a gene. CDR3 amino acids: CASSPGTEVLYTGELFF. The CDR3 region has the DNA TGTGCCAGTAGCCCCGGGACAGAGGTGTTGTACACCGGGGAGCTGTTTTTT. The full variable domain, its missing parts supplied by reference TRBV19 and TRBJ2-2, is DGGITQSPKYLFRKEGQNVTLSCEQNLNHDAMYWYRQDPGQGLRLIYYSQIVNDFQKGDIAEGYSVSREKKESFPLTVTSAQKNPTAFYLCASSPGTEVLYTGELFFGEGSRLTVL.

This clone was counted a single time. CDR3 DNA sequence: TGTGCCAGCAGCGCAGGTGGAGTCAATGAGCAGTTCTTC. Its protein is CASSAGGVNEQFF. The chain recombines TRBV9 with TRBJ2-1; D remains unclear. This CDR3 has 13 amino acids. The germline gives CDR1 SGDLS, CDR2 YYNGEE. Trimming took off 3 bases at V and 6 bases at J, with 10 bases between the two ends.

The genes are TRBV15 and TRBJ1-5; D ambiguous. The CDR3 sequence is 14 residues long. The germline V gene encodes CDR1 LNHNV and CDR2 YYDKDF (reference sequence). The germline V and J ends were trimmed by 5 bases and 1 base, with 9 bases remaining between them. The CDR3 bases are TGTGCCACCAGCCCATATTTGAGCAATCAGCCCCAGCATTTT. Translating gives CATSPYLSNQPQHF.

The rearrangement links TRBV5-1 to TRBJ2-7; D is tentatively TRBD1 or TRBD2 (5 bases each). The V and J ends lost 6 bases and 4 bases respectively, with 20 bases between them. Germline CDR1 is SGHRS and CDR2 is YFSETQ. This CDR3 has 15 residues. The CDR3 DNA reads TGCGCCAGCACCATCAGACTGGGACCCGGATACGAGCAGTACTTC. Protein product: CASTIRLGPGYEQYF.

Comment on this clone: Other DNA variants within this sample encode the same CDR3. This chain joins TRBV19 and TRBJ2-7, with a weak D call TRBD1 (5 bases). Germline V gene data show CDR1 as LNHDA and CDR2 as SQIVND (reference sequence). V lost 2 bases to trimming and J lost 4 bases, with 12 bases between them. The CDR3 runs 14 residues. Written as DNA, the CDR3 is TGTGCCAGTAGTATATCTGGACAAGCGTACGAGCAGTACTTC. It codes for CASSISGQAYEQYF.

The rearrangement uses TRBV6-5 and TRBJ2-1; TRBD2 agrees at 11 bases. This CDR3 has 15 amino acids. Germline V gene sequence: CDR1 MNHEY, CDR2 SVGAGI. Unmatched junction bases numbered 8, after V lost 5 bases and J lost 8 bases. The CDR3 loop is CASSQLAGDSDEQFF. The CDR3 nucleotides read TGTGCCAGCAGTCAACTAGCGGGAGATAGCGATGAGCAGTTCTTC.

This chain links TRBV28 with TRBJ2-3, with TRBD1 as a possible D gene (5 bases). The V gene's germline CDR1 is MDHEN and CDR2 SYDVKM. V was trimmed by 8 bases and J by 5 bases, leaving 20 bases between them. CDR3 length equals 15 residues. The CDR3 bases are TGTGCCAGCCGTGACAGACTTAAGATAAGAGATACGCAGTATTTT. This translates into CASRDRLKIRDTQYF.

In the case of this clone: A read error is possible here, since a much larger clone lies one base away. The rearrangement links TRBV21-1 to TRBJ2-7. TRBV21-1 is a recognized pseudogene. This CDR3 is built from 11 residues. CDR3 in amino acids: CASSWGYEQYF. CDR3 DNA sequence: TGTGCCAGCAGCTGGGGCTACGAGCAGTACTTC.

The rearrangement uses TRBV5-1 and TRBJ1-2; 9 bases fit TRBD1. V was pared by 3 bases and J by 7 bases, with 22 bases of the junction left unmatched. The CDR3 sequence is 19 residues long. Germline V lookup: CDR1 SGHRS, CDR2 YFSETQ. The CDR3 DNA sequence: TGCGCCAGCAGCTCTCCCTTCGAGGTGACGGGACAGGGAGTTGCTGGCTACACCTTC. Its protein is CASSSPFEVTGQGVAGYTF.

V gene TRBV7-6 combines with J gene TRBJ2-1, with TRBD1 matching over 7 bases. Losses at the gene ends were 4 bases for V and 4 bases for J; bases not matched to a gene: 19. This CDR3 contains 19 residues. Per the germline V gene, CDR1 is SGHVS and CDR2 is FNYEAQ. CDR3 sequence: CASSSLEIYRGEAYNEQFF. The CDR3 DNA reads TGTGCCAGCAGCTCCTTAGAAATATACAGGGGTGAGGCGTACAATGAGCAGTTCTTC.

This chain joins TRBV5-4 and TRBJ2-1; TRBD2 aligns across 9 bases. CDR1 and CDR2 from the germline V gene are SGHNT and YYREEE (reference sequence). This CDR3 has 15 residues. After removal of 0 bases from V and 10 bases from J, the junction contained 8 bases not matched to a gene. The CDR3 is CASSLGSGSFSEQFF. In DNA, the CDR3 is TGTGCCAGCAGCTTGGGTAGCGGGAGTTTTAGCGAGCAGTTCTTC.

The chain is built from TRBV18 and TRBJ2-6; perhaps D is TRBD1 or TRBD2 (5 bases each). The CDR3 extends over 14 amino acids. In germline, CDR1 is KGHSH, CDR2 LQKENI. Trimming cost V 2 bases and J 4 bases, with 6 bases left between them. The chain's CDR3 is CASSPGTGANVLTF. The CDR3, as DNA: TGTGCCAGCTCACCAGGGACCGGGGCCAACGTCCTGACTTTC.